Listed here is a single T cell receptor beta chain. In its sample, this clone was seen once. It lacks a known antigen. Base qualities were left out, and no much larger clone turns up one base away. TCRbeta CDR3 regions were amplified from genomic DNA by means of the immunoSEQ Assay, a bias-controlled multiplex PCR. Per the authors' processing: Within the assay, amplification of reference gene primers was used to estimate how many nucleated cells each sample contained. Sequence reads were collapsed and filtered to measure the absolute abundance of every unique TCRbeta CDR3 rearrangement. For each sample, productive Simpson clonality was calculated as the square root of Simpson's diversity index over productive rearrangements. As stored in TCRdb, this immuneACCESS dataset retains in-frame rearrangements with V and J assigned. A fraction of the clones does not appear; measured against another copy, unresolved V genes explain less than half of the discrepancy, and the remainder lacks a known reason. Clone size and V and J calls were adopted from that table, with D and trimming inferred from the DNA. Recorded for this sample are over 110,000 clones; approximately 88% of them occurred a single time. The top ten clones comprise 25% to 30% of the sample.

This sample stems from a study of blood T cell repertoires in COVID-19 (dated by TCRdb to 2018 to 2020). Some background on the complete study: Samples covering the acute and convalescent phases of COVID-19 were provided by collaborators in the United States, Italy and Spain. The prospective study material was composed of cDNA or gDNA derived from T cells, B-cell-depleted T cells, or PBMCs. A freely available public database, intended as a resource for researchers studying the immune response to SARS-CoV-2, is where the repertoires were released. The dataset comprised deeply sampled blood TCRbeta repertoires from subjects exposed to, actively infected with, or recovered from COVID-19. HLA class I and class II types, where available, came from metadata supplied by the sample provider rather than from assay-based typing. The sample metadata nearly always contained a de-identified subject ID, COVID-19 status, age in years and sex. Samples came from the ongoing ImmuneRACE study (first 160 participants) plus 1,254 subjects from 6 global collaborators. The study at large found these results: The quantity of clinical and demographic metadata differed by source and by participant and was supplied without curation.

Each collaborating institution followed its own protocols to collect whole blood in K2EDTA tubes. For TCRbeta analysis, collaborators shipped samples as frozen whole blood, isolated PBMCs, or DNA extracted from either of those sample types. Looking up the germline V gene yields CDR1 KGHSH and CDR2 LQKENI. Taken from cysteine to phenylalanine, the CDR3 has 16 residues. The read is trimmed to its CDR3 DNA, 48 bases read in frame from base 1. Here V drops 1 base and J drops 4 bases, and the junction holds 9 bases not matched to any gene. This sequence uses TRBV18 and TRBJ1-2, with 7 bases aligning to TRBD1. Sequencing was done on a sample of peripheral blood. The clonotype originates from a human donor in a cohort sampled during active COVID-19. The CDR3 region: CASSPLSTGLLYGYTF. The DNA is as follows: TGTGCCAGCTCACCACTATCGACAGGGCTACTCTATGGCTACACCTTC.